This T cell receptor (beta chain) was found in a study of T cells in Graves' hyperthyroidism and ophthalmopathy. The V and J ends lost 0 bases and 5 bases, in that order; junction bases with no gene match: 6. Germline CDR1 WNHNN, CDR2 SYGVQD (reference sequence). The CDR3 is made up of 17 amino acids. Uncontrolled infection, other autoimmune disease, pregnancy or lactation barred patients from enrollment. Ten or more counts support this clonotype. Amplified TCR beta CDR3 regions derived from RNA transcripts. First-round RT-PCR with HTBI primers amplified the TCR CDR3 region. MiXCR, applied by TCRdb to the multiplex PCR reads, yields one record per CDR3 protein. The sample has some 690,000 distinct CDR3 sequences; 17% are singletons.

Specimen: blood. This chain connects TRBV10-1 to TRBJ1-6; 8 bases line up with TRBD1. The clonotype was recovered from a man aged 50-59 years with Graves' hyperthyroidism. CDR3 coding DNA: TGCGCCAGCAGTGAGTCTGTCCCGGGACAGGATAATTCACCCCTCCACTTT. Protein sequence: CASSESVPGQDNSPLHF.